Given below is one TCR beta chain in context. This specimen includes other DNA sequences encoding the same CDR3. These data belong to a study of technical replicates of blood from a handful of donors. Produced via immunoSEQ multiplex PCR; TCRdb's table is partial and in-frame only. The sample records more than 65,000 clones, 88% being singletons. Trimming removed 5 bases at V and 1 base at J, with 9 bases between. The CDR3 is made up of 13 amino acids. Germline CDR1 SGDLS, CDR2 YYNGEE. Sequenced: PBMCs. The receptor was isolated from a human donor in good health. Some clones in this sample may be carry-over from other donors' samples. J is TRBJ2-5 and V is TRBV9, with a tentative D call TRBD2 (7 bases). CDR3 nucleotide sequence: TGTGCCAGCAGTAGGGGGGGCCAAGAGACCCAGTACTTC. This sequence encodes CASSRGGQETQYF.